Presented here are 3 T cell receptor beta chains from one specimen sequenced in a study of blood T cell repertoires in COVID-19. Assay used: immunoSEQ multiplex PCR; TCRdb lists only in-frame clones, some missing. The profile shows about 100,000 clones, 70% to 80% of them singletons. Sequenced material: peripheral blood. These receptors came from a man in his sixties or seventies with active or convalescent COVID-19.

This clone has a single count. DNA of the CDR3: TGTGCCAGCAGCTTAGCTGTAGGACAGGGAATCTCCTACGAGCAGTACTTC. It yields the protein CASSLAVGQGISYEQYF. The chain is built from TRBV7-6 and TRBJ2-7, with TRBD1 matching over 8 bases. V lost 0 bases to trimming and J lost 0 bases; unmatched junction nucleotides: 7. There are 17 residues in the CDR3. Germline V gene data show CDR1 as SGHVS and CDR2 as FNYEAQ.

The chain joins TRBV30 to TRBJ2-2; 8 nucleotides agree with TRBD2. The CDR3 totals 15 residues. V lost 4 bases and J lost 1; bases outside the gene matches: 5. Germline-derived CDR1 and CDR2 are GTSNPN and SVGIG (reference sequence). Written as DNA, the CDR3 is TGTGCCTGGACAAGACTAGCGCTGAACACCGGGGAGCTGTTTTTT. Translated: CAWTRLALNTGELFF.

CDR3 protein: CASSHRTAMNTEAFF. In DNA form, the CDR3 reads TGTGCCAGCAGCCACCGGACAGCGATGAACACTGAAGCTTTCTTT. The chain has TRBV3-1 (or the pseudogene TRBV3-2) and TRBJ1-1; D perhaps matches TRBD1 (6 bases). Trimming cost V 3 bases and J 0 bases, with 11 bases left between them. The CDR3 is 15 amino acids. Germline V gene data show CDR1 as LGHDT and CDR2 as YNNKEL (reference sequence).